A selection of T cell receptor beta chains follows, all from one sample in a study of shared clonotypes between healthy human individuals. Profiled with immunoSEQ multiplex PCR; TCRdb holds only in-frame clones, not every one. The repertoire holds 850,000 to 1,100,000 clones, with about 72% as singletons. Sequenced sample: memory CD4+ T cells from PBMCs. The source of these receptors is a man aged 18-30 years in good health. Some clones in this sample may be carry-over from other donors' samples. Both conserved end residues are part of each CDR3.

>TRBV7-2|TRBJ2-5
CASSLVSARDETQYF
>TRBV28|TRBJ2-5
CASSLRLFQETQYF
>TRBV28|TRBJ1-2
CASSLDRGNYGYTF
>TRBV19|TRBJ2-1
CATSGLAPSSYNEQFF
>TRBV28|TRBJ2-5
CASSLTGETQYF
>TRBV9|TRBJ2-3
CASSQSQGLTDTQYF
>TRBV19|TRBJ2-6
CASRHRGSGANVLTF
>TRBV28|TRBJ2-2
CASSTLGGLNTGELFF
>TRBV7-8|TRBJ2-7
CASGALTGQGPYEQYF
>TRBV10-3|TRBJ2-7
CAIKGQGGYEQYF
>TRBV9|TRBJ2-3
CASSEGASGRSDTQYF
>TRBV19|TRBJ1-5
CASSIGGAGLIKPQHF
>TRBV7-9|TRBJ2-7
CASSLGREQRTYEQYF
>TRBV28|TRBJ2-5
CASSKAGSGETQYF
>TRBV30|TRBJ1-1
CAWSPAGLGAFF
>TRBV27|TRBJ2-2
CATASGTGATGELFF
>TRBV5-1|TRBJ2-7
CASSSTTGGVYEQYF
>TRBV5-1|TRBJ1-2
CASSLGLSSDRNYGYTF